This record looks at one T cell receptor beta chain sequence and its context. This sample was taken from a study of control samples from healthy donors and cancer patients. With 0 bases removed from V and 3 bases from J, the gap between germline ends came to 9 bases. The CDR3 extends over 15 amino acids. The germline gives CDR1 SGHNT, CDR2 YENEEA. Clones were sequenced by immunoSEQ multiplex PCR, and TCRdb holds only the in-frame ones, with some missing. This sample has 100,000 to 150,000 clones, with about 88% found just once. This TCR was recovered from a man aged 50-59 years in good health. V and J are TRBV11-3 and TRBJ2-1; D is perhaps TRBD1 or TRBD2 (5 bases each). The sequencing sample was made of blood. For the CDR3, the DNA is TGTGCCAGCAGCTTAGAGGGGGACCGCTACAATGAGCAGTTCTTC. Residues: CASSLEGDRYNEQFF.